The 20 T cell receptor beta chains listed next were all sequenced from one sample in a study of OX40 agonist ivuxolimab in advanced cancers. The assay was immunoSEQ multiplex PCR, and TCRdb's table has in-frame clones only and misses some. The table includes around 70,000 clones, around 84% detected once. The material sequenced was CD4+ or CD8+ T cells sorted from blood, taken in a trial of the OX40 agonist ivuxolimab. These TCRs come from an adult with an advanced solid tumor such as melanoma, head and neck, liver or kidney cancer.

The chain employs TRBV6-6 and TRBJ1-1, with TRBD1 identical over 7 bases. Germline assignment: CDR1 MNHNY and CDR2 SVGAGI (reference sequence). CDR3 length: 12 amino acids. Trimming at V came to 6 bases and at J to 8 bases, leaving 6 bases not matched to a gene. The CDR3 loop is CASSRQGGEAFF. CDR3 nucleotides: TGTGCCAGCAGCCGACAGGGAGGCGAAGCTTTCTTT.

The J gene is TRBJ1-3, the V gene TRBV7-7; D is uncertain. V dropped 1 base and J dropped 2 bases, with 12 bases sitting between them. The CDR3 consists of 16 residues. From germline, CDR1 is SSHAT and CDR2 FNYEAQ (reference sequence). CDR3 in DNA: TGTGCCAGCAGCTTAGGTTCTGACCGCCCTGGAAACACCATATATTTT. Its translation: CASSLGSDRPGNTIYF. The variable domain in full, completed from reference TRBV7-7 and TRBJ1-3, reads GAGVSQSPRYKVTKRGQDVTLRCDPISSHATLYWYQQALGQGPEFLTYFNYEAQPDKSGLPSDRFSAERPEGSISTLTIQRTEQRDSAMYRCASSLGSDRPGNTIYFGEGSWLTVV.

This rearrangement joins TRBV18 to TRBJ2-3, with TRBD2 matching over 10 bases. Losses at the gene ends were 1 base for V and 2 bases for J; bases not matched to a gene: 6. Germline CDR1 reads KGHSH; CDR2 reads LQKENI. The length of the CDR3 is 17 residues. The CDR3 loop reads CASSPLSSGSYTDTQYF. Written as DNA, the CDR3 is TGTGCCAGCTCACCACTCTCTAGCGGGAGTTACACAGATACGCAGTATTTT.

V usage is TRBV2 and J usage is TRBJ1-5; D possibly corresponds to TRBD1 (6 bases). V lost 7 bases and J 3 bases, leaving 13 bases between the germline ends. The germline V gene encodes CDR1 SNHLY and CDR2 FYNNEI. This CDR3 contains 14 residues. The CDR3 here is CASTDTGTNQPQHF. The CDR3 nucleotides are TGTGCCAGCACCGATACAGGGACCAATCAGCCCCAGCATTTT.

The genes are TRBV4-2 and TRBJ2-1; TRBD2 matches 7 bases. Losses at the gene ends were 4 bases for V and 4 bases for J; bases not matched to a gene: 10. There are 16 residues in the CDR3. From germline, CDR1 is LGHNA and CDR2 YNFKEQ. The CDR3 loop reads CASSRSSAGSYNEQFF. DNA for the CDR3: TGTGCCAGCAGCCGATCCTCAGCGGGATCGTACAATGAGCAGTTCTTC.

The rearrangement links TRBV30 to TRBJ2-5; a possible D gene is TRBD1 (6 bases). Germline values: CDR1 GTSNPN, CDR2 SVGIG (reference sequence). The length of the CDR3 is 17 residues. Trimming cost V 4 bases and J 9 bases, with 30 bases left between them. The CDR3 region is CAWTGDLLWDTHEAQYF. CDR3 sequence (DNA): TGTGCCTGGACGGGCGACCTCCTATGGGACACCCATGAGGCCCAGTACTTC.

The V and J genes are TRBV30 and TRBJ1-5; D uncertain. The V and J ends lost 2 bases and 2 bases respectively, with 13 bases between them. Germline assignment: CDR1 GTSNPN and CDR2 SVGIG (reference sequence). This CDR3 is 15 amino acids long. The CDR3 sequence: CAWSPRLGGNQPQHF. CDR3 nucleotides: TGTGCCTGGAGTCCTCGACTTGGGGGCAATCAGCCCCAGCATTTT.

The chain employs TRBV19 and TRBJ2-2; 10 bases agree with TRBD1. V was clipped by 5 bases and J by 6 bases; unmatched bases: 3. Germline values: CDR1 LNHDA, CDR2 SQIVND (reference sequence). The CDR3 extends over 14 amino acids. CDR3 coding DNA: TGTGCCAGTAGTCTGGGACAGGGGTCCGGGGAGCTGTTTTTT. This translates into CASSLGQGSGELFF.

The genes are TRBV7-2 and TRBJ2-7, with a tentative D call TRBD2 (6 bases). CDR1 and CDR2 (germline): SGHTA, FQGNSA. Trimming shortened V by 7 bases and J by 0 bases, and 13 bases separated the two germline ends. The CDR3 length is 14 residues. Here the CDR3 reads CASKIAAISYEQYF. The CDR3 DNA reads TGTGCCAGCAAAATAGCGGCTATCTCCTACGAGCAGTACTTC.

This sequence joins TRBV2 and TRBJ2-1; D gene uncertain. V was clipped by 1 base and J by 9 bases, with 1 base between them. CDR1 SNHLY and CDR2 FYNNEI come from the germline V gene. The CDR3 extends over 10 amino acids. This CDR3 reads CASSEGEQFF. The CDR3 nucleotides read TGTGCCAGCAGTGAAGGTGAGCAGTTCTTC. The complete variable domain, with remaining parts taken from reference TRBV2 and TRBJ2-1, reads EPEVTQTPSHQVTQMGQEVILRCVPISNHLYFYWYRQILGQKVEFLVSFYNNEISEKSEIFDDQFSVERPDGSNFTLKIRSTKLEDSAMYFCASSEGEQFFGPGTRLTVL.

The V and J genes are TRBV6-5 and TRBJ1-2; D is unclear. The germline V gene has CDR1 MNHEY and CDR2 SVGAGI. The length of the CDR3 is 13 residues. V lost 6 bases and J lost 1, with 9 bases in between. The CDR3 reads CASRVDGNYGYTF. The CDR3 region has the DNA TGTGCCAGCAGGGTGGACGGTAACTATGGCTACACCTTC.

This chain links TRBV29-1 with TRBJ1-2, with D possibly matching TRBD1 (6 bases). V lost 7 bases and J 0 bases, leaving 18 bases between the germline ends. CDR1 is SQVTM and CDR2 is ANQGSEA in the germline V gene. The length of the CDR3 is 15 residues. For the CDR3, the DNA is TGCAGCGCACGGCAGGGGCCGTTAACTAACTATGGCTACACCTTC. It specifies CSARQGPLTNYGYTF.

The rearrangement links TRBV7-9 to TRBJ2-5; TRBD1 aligns across 8 bases. Germline assignment: CDR1 SEHNR and CDR2 FQNEAQ (reference sequence). V lost 5 bases and J lost 2; bases outside the gene matches: 1. The CDR3 has 13 residues. DNA of the CDR3: TGTGCCAGCAGCGGGACAGGTCAAGAGACCCAGTACTTC. Translating gives CASSGTGQETQYF. Combining the CDR3 with reference TRBV7-9 and TRBJ2-5 gives the whole variable domain DTGVSQNPRHKITKRGQNVTFRCDPISEHNRLYWYRQTLGQGPEFLTYFQNEAQLEKSRLLSDRFSAERPKGSFSTLEIQRTEQGDSAMYLCASSGTGQETQYFGPGTRLLVL.

The CDR3 loop reads CASTNRDRQETQYF. CDR3 DNA: TGTGCCAGCACCAACAGGGACAGACAAGAGACCCAGTACTTC. This sequence joins TRBV5-4 and TRBJ2-5; 7 bases are shared with TRBD1. Germline values: CDR1 SGHNT, CDR2 YYREEE (reference sequence). This CDR3 is 14 amino acids long. The ends lost 6 bases at V and 2 bases at J; junction bases unmatched: 7.

V is TRBV5-6 and J is TRBJ2-2; D possibly matches TRBD1 or TRBD2 (5 bases each). This CDR3 region has 14 residues. Per the germline V gene, CDR1 is SGHDT and CDR2 is YYEEEE. The V gene lost 4 bases and the J gene lost 6 bases, with 13 bases spanning the gap. The DNA of the CDR3 is TGTGCCAGCAGCCGGGGCAGGCGGTCCGGGGAGCTGTTTTTT. This translates into CASSRGRRSGELFF.

J is TRBJ2-3 and V is TRBV10-3; 9 positions match TRBD2. V shed 3 bases, J shed 4 bases, and the junction held 8 bases outside the gene matches. CDR3 length: 16 residues. CDR1 ENHRY and CDR2 SYGVKD come from the germline V gene. CDR3 coding DNA: TGTGCCATCAGTGACGGGAGGGTAGCGGGGGCAGATACGCAGTATTTT. Its protein product is CAISDGRVAGADTQYF.

The chain uses TRBV7-2 and TRBJ1-2; no definite D call. Germline CDR1 reads SGHTA; CDR2 reads FQGNSA. The V end was cut by 1 base, the J end by 6 bases, with 9 bases between. The CDR3 runs to 13 residues. Here the CDR3 DNA reads TGTGCCAGCAGCTTAGACCTCGTAAATGGCTACACCTTC. This gives the protein CASSLDLVNGYTF.

The chain carries TRBV7-8 and TRBJ2-1; TRBD2 matches 13 bases. The germline gives CDR1 SGHVS, CDR2 FQNEAQ. V lost 1 base and J lost 10; bases outside the gene matches: 7. This CDR3 contains 16 residues. CDR3 DNA sequence: TGTGCCAGCAGCTTAGAACTAGCGGGAGGGCGGGGAGAGCAGTTCTTC. Translation gives CASSLELAGGRGEQFF.

The gene calls are TRBV4-3 and TRBJ2-7; TRBD1 might be the D (5 bases). Per the germline V gene, CDR1 is LGHNA and CDR2 is YSLEER. This CDR3 contains 15 residues. Trimming removed 3 bases from V and 4 bases from J, with 16 bases in between. CDR3 protein: CASSQGQDPLYEQYF. CDR3 bases: TGCGCCAGCAGCCAGGGGCAGGACCCTCTGTACGAGCAGTACTTC.

This chain connects TRBV6-6 to TRBJ1-2; TRBD1 matches 9 bases. The V gene's germline CDR1 is MNHNY and CDR2 SVGAGI (reference sequence). Germline trimming cut 7 bases from V and 7 bases from J; bases unmatched to any gene: 10. The CDR3 is 14 residues long. This CDR3 reads CASTLRQGEGGYTF. For the CDR3, the DNA is TGTGCCAGCACCCTCCGACAGGGGGAAGGTGGCTACACCTTC.